Shown below are 32 T cell receptor beta chains from a single sample sequenced in a study of CD8+CD57+ T cells in acquired aplastic anemia. TCR beta VDJ and CDR3 profiles were obtained from a genomic DNA template. TCRdb independently ran MiXCR on the reads; one entry per CDR3 protein. The sample contains 180,000 or so distinct CDR3 sequences, over 40% of which appear only once. An expansion of CD8+CD57+ cells by flow cytometry had been shown in patients chosen for sequencing. The sequencing sample was made of sorted CD4+, CD8+, or CD8+CD57+ T cells (not recorded which) from PBMCs. The source is a human donor with aplastic anemia.

This clonotype was recorded many times. The rearrangement links TRBV5-5 to TRBJ1-4, with D hard to call. The CDR3 is made up of 15 amino acids. Trimming shortened V by 0 bases and J by 0 bases, and 6 bases separated the two germline ends. Germline CDR1 and CDR2: SGHKS and YYEKEE (reference sequence). CDR3 nucleotides: TGTGCCAGCAGCTTGGGAGACTCAACTAATGAAAAACTGTTTTTT. This translates into CASSLGDSTNEKLFF.

The genes are TRBV5-6 and TRBJ2-7, with 8 nucleotides matching TRBD1. Looked up from germline, CDR1 is SGHDT and CDR2 is YYEEEE. The J segment lost 3 bases and the V segment lost 7 bases, leaving 9 bases of the junction unmatched. There are 14 residues in the CDR3. The CDR3 loop is CASFYTGGNYEQYF. The CDR3 DNA sequence: TGTGCCAGCTTCTATACAGGGGGGAACTACGAGCAGTACTTC.

The chain combines TRBV20-1 with TRBJ1-1; D call uncertain. The CDR3 has 11 residues. Germline assignment: CDR1 DFQATT and CDR2 SNEGSKA (reference sequence). CDR3 nucleotide sequence: TGCATTGGGATTCGTAACACTGAAGCTTTCTTT. As protein: CIGIRNTEAFF.

V usage is TRBV7-9 and J usage is TRBJ2-2, with D unresolved. CDR1 is SEHNR, CDR2 FQNEAQ, per germline (reference sequence). The CDR3 totals 12 residues. V dropped 10 bases and J dropped 3 bases, with 9 bases sitting between them. The DNA of the CDR3 is TGTGCCATACCCAAAGACACCGGGGAGCTGTTTTTT. Amino acids: CAIPKDTGELFF.

Details on this clonotype: Given the absence of the conserved phenylalanine or tryptophan at the CDR3 end, a read error is likely. The DNA is omitted, as the CDR3 cannot be located on it reliably, and the CDR3 follows TCRdb's listing. The V call is TRBV5-1, the J call TRBJ1-1; the DNA was not compared with TRBD1, the D call given in the table. Germline assignment: CDR1 SGHRS and CDR2 YFSETQ. The CDR3 is made up of 11 amino acids, end residues included. The chain's CDR3 is CASSLDAGQVY.

The chain links TRBV11-3 to TRBJ1-6; no clear D. The CDR3 runs 14 residues. Trimming shortened V by 4 bases and J by 10 bases, and 14 bases separated the two germline ends. Looked up from germline, CDR1 is SGHNT and CDR2 is YENEEA. CDR3 amino acids: CASSSGSIGSPLHF. The DNA of the CDR3 is TGTGCCAGCAGCTCCGGTAGCATAGGATCACCCCTCCACTTT. The whole variable domain, remainder taken from reference TRBV11-3 and TRBJ1-6, is EAGVVQSPRYKIIEKKQPVAFWCNPISGHNTLYWYLQNLGQGPELLIRYENEEAVDDSQLPKDRFSAERLKGVDSTLKIQPAELGDSAVYLCASSSGSIGSPLHFGNGTRLTVT.

The chain is built from TRBV20-1 and TRBJ2-7; TRBD2 matches 10 bases. Per germline, CDR1 DFQATT and CDR2 SNEGSKA (reference sequence). The CDR3 totals 14 residues. V dropped 6 bases and J dropped 2; count of bases not matched to a gene: 7. In DNA, the CDR3 is TGCAGTGCGCTACCCGGGACTAGCGCCTACGAGCAGTACTTC. This gives the protein CSALPGTSAYEQYF.

At least ten counts were recorded for this clonotype. V and J are TRBV5-1 and TRBJ1-6; a possible D gene is TRBD1 (5 bases). The CDR3 length is 15 residues. V lost 0 bases, J lost 6 bases, and 10 bases lay in between. The germline V gene has CDR1 SGHRS and CDR2 YFSETQ. CDR3 coding DNA: TGCGCCAGCAGCTTGGATGGCAGGGCTAATTCACCCCTCCACTTT. Protein sequence: CASSLDGRANSPLHF.

This clonotype was detected only a few times. Since a much larger clone is just one base distant, this may be a read error. No conserved phenylalanine or tryptophan is present at the end of the CDR3, so a read error is the likely explanation. The chain carries TRBV5-6 and TRBJ1-6; D might be TRBD1 (6 bases). The CDR3 runs to 14 residues. Germline loops: CDR1 SGHDT, CDR2 YYEEEE. V was cut by 3 bases and J by 6 bases, with 10 bases left in between. DNA of the CDR3: TGTGCCAGCAGCTCCGGGACACTTAATTCACCCCTCCACCTT. Its translation: CASSSGTLNSPLHL.

This clonotype was counted at least ten times. V is TRBV20-1 and J is TRBJ1-2; 11 positions match TRBD1. Trimming at V came to 2 bases and at J to 0 bases, leaving 5 bases not matched to a gene. CDR3 size: 16 residues. Germline V lookup: CDR1 DFQATT, CDR2 SNEGSKA (reference sequence). CDR3 DNA: TGCAGTGCTAGATGGACAGGGGGCGCCTCTAACTATGGCTACACCTTC. This gives the protein CSARWTGGASNYGYTF.

For this clonotype: A much larger clone sits a single nucleotide away, making a read error possible. The conserved phenylalanine or tryptophan normally closing the CDR3 is absent here, so this likely arose from a read error. The J gene is TRBJ1-4, the V gene TRBV5-6; D gene unclear. V lost 0 bases and J 10 bases, leaving 7 bases between the germline ends. Germline loops: CDR1 SGHDT, CDR2 YYEEEE. The CDR3 is 12 residues long. CDR3 in amino acids: CASSLGGGKLFL. Here the CDR3 DNA reads TGTGCCAGCAGCTTGGGGGGTGGAAAACTGTTTCTT.

This clonotype was seen once. This chain joins TRBV7-9 and TRBJ2-7; 7 bases are a match to TRBD2. The CDR3 is 14 residues long. The germline V gene has CDR1 SEHNR and CDR2 FQNEAQ (reference sequence). Trimming removed 4 bases from V and 3 bases from J; junction bases left unmatched: 6. The CDR3 is CASSSQGGIYEQYF. As DNA, the CDR3 is TGTGCCAGCAGCTCCCAGGGAGGGATCTACGAGCAGTACTTC.

This chain connects TRBV29-1 to TRBJ2-1; D might be TRBD1 or TRBD2, each matching 6 bases. This CDR3 comprises 14 residues. The germline gives CDR1 SQVTM, CDR2 ANQGSEA. Trimming removed 6 bases at V and 4 bases at J, with 16 bases between. CDR3 bases: TGCAGCGTGAGAGGCGGAGGGGGGTACAATGAGCAGTTCTTC. It is translated as CSVRGGGGYNEQFF.

This clonotype was detected ten times or more. The V call is TRBV5-6, the J call TRBJ2-7, with TRBD1 matching 7 bases. Germline CDR1 reads SGHDT; CDR2 reads YYEEEE. There are 13 residues in the CDR3. V lost 1 base to trimming and J lost 5 bases; unmatched junction nucleotides: 3. The CDR3 region is CASSLQGVNEQYF. The DNA of the CDR3 is TGTGCCAGCAGCTTGCAGGGGGTCAACGAGCAGTACTTC. Filled out from reference TRBV5-6 and TRBJ2-7, the complete variable domain reads DAGVTQSPTHLIKTRGQQVTLRCSPKSGHDTVSWYQQALGQGPQFIFQYYEEEERQRGNFPDRFSGHQFPNYSSELNVNALLLGDSALYLCASSLQGVNEQYFGPGTRLTVT.

Ten or more counts support this clonotype. One end of the junction varies from germline; a read error may be responsible. The gene calls are TRBV2 and TRBJ2-7; D tentatively reads TRBD1 or TRBD2 (5 bases each). CDR1 and CDR2 from the germline V gene are SNHLY and FYNNEI. This CDR3 comprises 11 residues. In DNA form, the CDR3 reads TGTGCCAGCAGTGAGCAAGGGGAGCGCCGTTTC. Its translation: CASSEQGERRF.

The chain has TRBV2 and TRBJ2-7; 8 bases align to TRBD1. The germline gives CDR1 SNHLY, CDR2 FYNNEI. The ends lost 6 bases at V and 11 bases at J; junction bases unmatched: 3. This CDR3 has 10 residues. CDR3 bases: TGTGCCAGCAGGGACAGGGTGGAGTACTTC. This encodes CASRDRVEYF.

This clonotype has at least ten counts. One end of the junction is discordant with germline, which a read error may explain. The J gene is TRBJ2-7, the V gene TRBV6-1, with 8 nucleotides matching TRBD2. Per germline, CDR1 MNHNS and CDR2 SASEGT. This CDR3 has 15 amino acids. This chain's CDR3 is CASSKAGAGIYEQYF. Written as DNA, the CDR3 is TGTGCCAGCAGTAAAGCGGGAGCTGGGATCTACGAGCAGTACTTC.

This clonotype was seen at least ten times. The chain joins TRBV19 to TRBJ2-3, with 13 bases fitting TRBD2. CDR3 length: 17 residues. Per the germline V gene, CDR1 is LNHDA and CDR2 is SQIVND (reference sequence). The J segment lost 11 bases and the V segment lost 6 bases, leaving 17 bases of the junction unmatched. CDR3 in amino acids: CASRTRAGLAGTRGQYF. The CDR3 DNA follows: TGTGCCAGTAGGACTCGTGCGGGACTAGCGGGGACCCGAGGGCAGTATTTT.

This clonotype was detected ten times or more. This chain links TRBV5-1 with TRBJ2-3, with TRBD1 matching 9 bases. Trimming cost V 5 bases and J 5 bases; bases outside gene matches: 6. Germline loops: CDR1 SGHRS, CDR2 YFSETQ. This CDR3 spans 14 amino acids. The CDR3 nucleotides are TGCGCCAGCAGGGGACAGGGTCGGGGAGATACGCAGTATTTT. Its translation: CASRGQGRGDTQYF.

The gene calls are TRBV9 and TRBJ2-7; D might be TRBD1 (6 bases). Per germline, CDR1 SGDLS and CDR2 YYNGEE. The CDR3 runs to 13 residues. Trimming shortened V by 3 bases and J by 2 bases, and 9 bases separated the two germline ends. CDR3: CASSGDNPYEQYF. The CDR3 DNA follows: TGTGCCAGCAGCGGGGACAACCCCTACGAGCAGTACTTC.

V usage is TRBV25-1 and J usage is TRBJ1-6; 8 nucleotides align to TRBD1. Per germline, CDR1 MGHDK and CDR2 SYGVNS. Trimming took 3 bases from V and 6 from J; bases not matched to a gene: 4. The CDR3 covers 15 residues. The chain's CDR3 is CASSESGQVNSPLHF. In nucleotides, the CDR3 is TGTGCCAGCAGTGAGTCGGGACAGGTTAATTCACCCCTCCACTTT.

The chain combines TRBV7-6 with TRBJ2-7; D is perhaps TRBD1 (6 bases). The ends were cut back, 2 bases at V and 2 bases at J, with 13 bases in the middle. The CDR3 has 15 amino acids. Germline CDR1 and CDR2: SGHVS and FNYEAQ. The CDR3 region is CASSLSRDTTYEQYF. CDR3 in DNA: TGTGCCAGCAGCTTAAGTCGGGACACTACCTACGAGCAGTACTTC.

The gene calls are TRBV7-2 and TRBJ1-2; the match to TRBD1 covers 8 bases. V was clipped by 6 bases and J by 8 bases; unmatched bases: 14. The CDR3 runs to 15 residues. Germline CDR1 reads SGHTA; CDR2 reads FQGNSA. The CDR3 sequence: CASRLKGQGLLGYTF. The CDR3, as DNA: TGTGCCAGCAGACTTAAAGGACAGGGTCTTCTCGGCTACACCTTC.

For the CDR3, the DNA is TGCGCCAGCAGCCAAAAAGACAGGACGGGGGAGCAGTACTTC. It codes for CASSQKDRTGEQYF. The chain has TRBV4-1 and TRBJ2-7; tentative D call: TRBD1 (6 bases). CDR1 and CDR2 (germline): MGHRA, YSYEKL. The ends were cut back, 2 bases at V and 7 bases at J, with 15 bases in the middle. This CDR3 spans 14 amino acids.

This clonotype was observed a few times. This rearrangement joins TRBV11-2 to TRBJ2-1; 10 bases map to TRBD1. Germline loops: CDR1 SGHAT, CDR2 FQNNGV. CDR3 length: 14 amino acids. V shed 5 bases, J shed 7 bases, and the junction held 5 bases outside the gene matches. The CDR3 bases are TGTGCCAGCAGCCGGGACAGGGGAAGGAATGAGCAGTTCTTC. As protein: CASSRDRGRNEQFF.

The chain links TRBV7-7 to TRBJ2-1; D may be TRBD1 (6 bases). The V end was cut by 5 bases, the J end by 6 bases, with 11 bases between. Germline CDR1 and CDR2: SSHAT and FNYEAQ (reference sequence). The CDR3 runs 13 residues. The chain's CDR3 is CASSPGTINEQFF. The CDR3 DNA reads as TGTGCCAGCAGCCCCGGGACAATCAATGAGCAGTTCTTC. Full variable domain (rest looked up from reference TRBV7-7 and TRBJ2-1): GAGVSQSPRYKVTKRGQDVTLRCDPISSHATLYWYQQALGQGPEFLTYFNYEAQPDKSGLPSDRFSAERPEGSISTLTIQRTEQRDSAMYRCASSPGTINEQFFGPGTRLTVL.

CDR3 DNA: TGTGCCAGCATCGGACAGGGCTCCGGGGAGCTGTTTTTT. Translating it yields CASIGQGSGELFF. This chain uses TRBV27 with TRBJ2-2; 8 positions agree with TRBD1. Germline values: CDR1 MNHEY, CDR2 SMNVEV (reference sequence). V trimming: 7 bases; J trimming: 6 bases; junction bases outside the gene matches: 4. The CDR3 is made up of 13 amino acids.

The gene calls are TRBV19 and TRBJ2-7, with D unresolved. CDR3 size: 11 residues. CDR1 and CDR2 (germline): LNHDA, SQIVND (reference sequence). The ends were cut back, 5 bases at V and 7 bases at J, with 9 bases in the middle. The chain's CDR3 is CASSVGREQYF. CDR3 DNA: TGTGCCAGTAGTGTTGGTAGGGAGCAGTACTTC.

The V call is TRBV15, the J call TRBJ1-2; no clear D. This CDR3 contains 15 residues. Trimming left V 3 bases short and J 8 bases short, with 19 bases between. Germline lookup yields CDR1 LNHNV and CDR2 YYDKDF (reference sequence). The CDR3 is CATSSLYQFLRGYTF. The CDR3 nucleotides read TGTGCCACCAGCAGTTTATACCAGTTCCTCCGGGGCTACACCTTC.

This clonotype was observed a few times. A much larger clonotype is one base distant, so this may be a read error. The chain carries TRBV12-3 or TRBV12-4 and TRBJ1-2, with TRBD1 as a possible D gene (5 bases). Trimming removed 2 bases at V and 4 bases at J, with 11 bases between. The CDR3 is made up of 14 amino acids. CDR3 bases: TGTGCCAGCAGTTTAAGCCGGGGGACCTATGGCTACACCTTC. This codes for CASSLSRGTYGYTF.

This clonotype was counted ten times or more. The genes are TRBV12-3 or TRBV12-4 and TRBJ2-1; D is uncertain. The CDR3 is made up of 15 amino acids. The germline V and J ends were trimmed by 8 bases and 0 bases, with 14 bases remaining between them. CDR3 region: CASSPPGSSYNEQFF. Written as DNA, the CDR3 is TGTGCCAGCTCTCCGCCGGGCAGCTCCTACAATGAGCAGTTCTTC.

V is TRBV25-1 and J is TRBJ2-3; D unclear. Germline assignment: CDR1 MGHDK and CDR2 SYGVNS. Deletions cut 0 bases from V and 2 bases from J, with 0 bases between. This CDR3 has 12 residues. As DNA, the CDR3 is TGTGCCAGCAGTGAATACACAGATACGCAGTATTTT. It translates to CASSEYTDTQYF.